What follows are 4 T cell receptor beta chains derived from one specimen sequenced in a study of OX40 agonist ivuxolimab in advanced cancers. Clones were sequenced by immunoSEQ multiplex PCR, and TCRdb holds only the in-frame ones, with some missing. This table has some 50,000 clones, roughly 84% appearing once. The sequences come from CD4+ or CD8+ T cells sorted from blood, collected in a trial of the OX40 agonist ivuxolimab. Receptors originate from an adult with an advanced solid tumor such as melanoma, head and neck, liver or kidney cancer.

The genes are TRBV29-1 and TRBJ2-3; D remains ambiguous. Trimming took 5 bases from V and 2 from J, leaving 8 bases between them. The CDR3 runs 12 residues. Germline V gene sequence: CDR1 SQVTM, CDR2 ANQGSEA. This CDR3 is CSVHPYTDTQYF. The CDR3 nucleotides are TGCAGCGTTCATCCTTACACAGATACGCAGTATTTT.

Notes on this clone: The identical CDR3 is also encoded by other nucleotide sequences in the sample. The chain uses TRBV11-2 and TRBJ2-3; TRBD1 matches at 8 bases. Germline V CDR1 and CDR2: SGHAT, FQNNGV. The CDR3 sequence is 15 residues long. Trimming at V came to 5 bases and at J to 3 bases, leaving 7 bases not matched to a gene. CDR3 in DNA: TGTGCCAGCAGCCCCGGACAGGGTCGAACAGATACGCAGTATTTT. Its protein is CASSPGQGRTDTQYF.

This chain uses TRBV5-6 with TRBJ1-1; a possible D gene is TRBD1 (6 bases). Germline V gene sequence: CDR1 SGHDT, CDR2 YYEEEE. The germline V and J ends were trimmed by 2 bases and 13 bases, with 18 bases remaining between them. The CDR3 covers 13 residues. The CDR3: CASSFGGAAKGFF. The CDR3 nucleotides are TGTGCCAGCAGCTTTGGGGGGGCGGCCAAAGGTTTCTTT.

The V call is TRBV10-3, the J call TRBJ2-1, with 10 bases lining up with TRBD1. CDR3 length equals 17 residues. Per germline, CDR1 ENHRY and CDR2 SYGVKD. Unmatched junction bases numbered 9, after V lost 5 bases and J lost 2 bases. The CDR3 DNA is TGTGCCATCAGTACAAAAACCGGGACAGGGGCCTACAATGAGCAGTTCTTC. It specifies CAISTKTGTGAYNEQFF.